These 30 T cell receptor beta chains came from one sample sequenced in a study of beta chain features in type 1 diabetes. Reverse transcribing all isolated RNA meant expressed TCRB transcripts were sequenced. Generated by immunoSEQ multiplex PCR, the TCRdb table keeps only in-frame clones and is missing some. The sample has a few hundred thousand clones, approximately 31% seen once. Sequences were obtained from naive CD4+ T cells from blood. All receptors derive from a man between 18 and 29 years old in good health.

This clone was seen a handful of times. The chain links TRBV5-5 to TRBJ1-4, with TRBD1 as a possible D gene (5 bases). Germline loops: CDR1 SGHKS, CDR2 YYEKEE (reference sequence). The CDR3 length is 14 residues. Trimming pared 4 bases from V and 6 bases from J, leaving 13 bases between. CDR3 in DNA: TGTGCCAGCAGCCTCAGGGATTACCATGAAAAACTGTTTTTT. It encodes CASSLRDYHEKLFF.

The rearrangement uses TRBV7-2 and TRBJ2-5; weak D call: TRBD1 (6 bases). The CDR3 length is 12 residues. V lost 0 bases, J lost 13 bases, and 12 bases lay in between. From germline, CDR1 is SGHTA and CDR2 FQGNSA. CDR3 nucleotide sequence: TGTGCCAGCAGCTTAGCGCCTGGACAGATGTACTTC. It specifies CASSLAPGQMYF.

The V gene is TRBV15, the J gene TRBJ1-3, with no clear D. The germline V gene encodes CDR1 LNHNV and CDR2 YYDKDF (reference sequence). The CDR3 totals 16 residues. Between the trimmed V and J ends, which lost 5 bases and 0 bases, there was a span of 14 bases. The CDR3 nucleotides are TGTGCCACCAGCTTCTGGAAAAGAAGCTCTGGAAACACCATATATTTT. It encodes CATSFWKRSSGNTIYF. Looking up the rest from reference TRBV15 and TRBJ1-3 gives the full variable domain: DAMVIQNPRYQVTQFGKPVTLSCSQTLNHNVMYWYQQKSSQAPKLLFHYYDKDFNNEADTPDNFQSRRPNTSFCFLDIRSPGLGDTAMYLCATSFWKRSSGNTIYFGEGSWLTVV.

The chain has TRBV13 and TRBJ2-4, with a tentative D call TRBD1 (6 bases). The CDR3 has 11 amino acids. Germline V gene lookup returns CDR1 PRHDT and CDR2 FYEKMQ (reference sequence). V lost 6 bases, J lost 8 bases, and 8 bases lay in between. CDR3 in amino acids: CASSEGDIQYF. The CDR3 nucleotides are TGTGCCAGCAGTGAGGGGGACATTCAGTACTTC.

This clone was observed a handful of times. This chain uses TRBV10-3 with TRBJ2-1, with 9 bases aligning to TRBD1. The V segment lost 6 bases and the J segment 0 bases; nucleotides outside the gene matches: 3. This CDR3 is 15 amino acids long. Germline-derived CDR1 and CDR2 are ENHRY and SYGVKD. The CDR3: CAISGDRDSYNEQFF. The CDR3 nucleotides read TGTGCCATCAGCGGGGACAGGGACTCCTACAATGAGCAGTTCTTC.

The CDR3 sequence is CASSQGAGGRLNEQFF. The DNA for the CDR3 is TGCGCCAGCAGCCAAGGAGCGGGAGGTCGGTTGAATGAGCAGTTCTTC. The V call is TRBV4-3, the J call TRBJ2-1; 9 nucleotides agree with TRBD2. With 1 base clipped from V and 7 bases from J, the junction kept 8 bases outside the gene matches. This CDR3 has 16 amino acids. In germline, CDR1 is LGHNA, CDR2 YSLEER.

The rearrangement joins TRBV11-3 to TRBJ2-7; 13 nucleotides agree with TRBD2. The CDR3 has 16 residues. The V segment lost 4 bases and the J segment 3 bases; nucleotides outside the gene matches: 6. From germline, CDR1 is SGHNT and CDR2 YENEEA. The CDR3 DNA follows: TGTGCCAGCAGCTCGACCGGGACTAGCGGGAACTACGAGCAGTACTTC. Translation gives CASSSTGTSGNYEQYF.

The chain combines TRBV7-2 with TRBJ1-1; no reliable D call. V was shortened by 2 bases and J by 5 bases, with 9 bases between the two germline ends. Germline-derived CDR1 and CDR2 are SGHTA and FQGNSA. The CDR3 is 13 amino acids. Here the CDR3 DNA reads TGTGCCAGCAGCTTACGGCTGGGGACTGAAGCTTTCTTT. Its protein is CASSLRLGTEAFF.

The CDR3 loop reads CSVVRDLENYNEQFF. CDR3 in DNA: TGCAGCGTTGTCCGGGACCTAGAGAACTACAATGAGCAGTTCTTC. This rearrangement joins TRBV29-1 to TRBJ2-1; D might be TRBD1 or TRBD2, each matching 5 bases. There are 15 residues in the CDR3. CDR1 and CDR2 (germline): SQVTM, ANQGSEA. Trimming took 4 bases from V and 3 from J, leaving 16 bases between them.

This clone was detected a few times. J is TRBJ2-7 and V is TRBV14; a weak D match, TRBD2 (6 bases). Germline V lookup: CDR1 SGHDN, CDR2 FVKESK. The CDR3 spans 13 residues. V lost 4 bases and J lost 9, with 16 bases in between. CDR3 DNA sequence: TGTGCCAGCAGCCCTGGCGGGGCCCTAAGGCAGTACTTC. It encodes CASSPGGALRQYF.

This clone showed up just a few times. This chain connects TRBV29-1 to TRBJ2-2, with D perhaps being TRBD1 or TRBD2 (5 bases each). V was pared by 6 bases and J by 3 bases, with 14 bases between. CDR1 and CDR2 (germline): SQVTM, ANQGSEA. This CDR3 region has 14 residues. The CDR3 region is CSVGTGTDTGELFF. CDR3 coding DNA: TGCAGCGTGGGAACCGGGACGGACACCGGGGAGCTGTTTTTT.

The rearrangement joins TRBV4-1 to TRBJ2-7; D possibly matches TRBD1 or TRBD2 (6 bases each). Germline loops: CDR1 MGHRA, CDR2 YSYEKL. This CDR3 has 16 amino acids. V was shortened by 1 base and J by 3 bases, with 16 bases between the two germline ends. The CDR3, as DNA: TGCGCCAGCAGCCAAGTATCATCCGGGGGCGGCTACGAGCAGTACTTC. This codes for CASSQVSSGGGYEQYF.

This chain links TRBV13 with TRBJ2-5, with 7 bases lining up with TRBD1. The V gene's germline CDR1 is PRHDT and CDR2 FYEKMQ (reference sequence). This CDR3 is built from 13 residues. J was trimmed by 4 bases and V by 4 bases; bases with no gene match: 3. CDR3 coding DNA: TGTGCCAGCAGCTCGACAGGGACAGAGACCCAGTACTTC. Protein: CASSSTGTETQYF.

This clone was detected a few times. The genes are TRBV30 and TRBJ2-3; D call uncertain. V lost 1 base, J lost 2 bases, and 13 bases lay in between. The length of the CDR3 is 15 residues. The germline gives CDR1 GTSNPN, CDR2 SVGIG (reference sequence). CDR3 nucleotides: TGTGCCTGGAGTGATCCCGGCAGACACACAGATACGCAGTATTTT. It yields the protein CAWSDPGRHTDTQYF.

A few counts support this clone. This sequence joins TRBV9 and TRBJ2-1; D not resolved. CDR1 and CDR2 (germline): SGDLS, YYNGEE. This CDR3 has 16 amino acids. The germline V and J ends were trimmed by 0 bases and 0 bases, with 10 bases remaining between them. The CDR3 nucleotides read TGTGCCAGCAGCGTAGCTAGGACCCTCTCCTACAATGAGCAGTTCTTC. Amino acids: CASSVARTLSYNEQFF. The full variable domain, its missing parts supplied by reference TRBV9 and TRBJ2-1, is DSGVTQTPKHLITATGQRVTLRCSPRSGDLSVYWYQQSLDQGLQFLIQYYNGEERAKGNILERFSAQQFPDLHSELNLSSLELGDSALYFCASSVARTLSYNEQFFGPGTRLTVL.

The genes are TRBV5-1 and TRBJ1-1; D remains ambiguous. This CDR3 is 12 amino acids long. Trimming took 2 bases from V and 1 from J, leaving 3 bases between them. Germline CDR1 and CDR2: SGHRS and YFSETQ. The CDR3: CASSFSNTEAFF. The CDR3 nucleotides are TGCGCCAGCAGCTTCTCGAACACTGAAGCTTTCTTT. Combining the CDR3 with reference TRBV5-1 and TRBJ1-1 gives the whole variable domain KAGVTQTPRYLIKTRGQQVTLSCSPISGHRSVSWYQQTPGQGLQFLFEYFSETQRNKGNFPGRFSGRQFSNSRSEMNVSTLELGDSALYLCASSFSNTEAFFGQGTRLTVV.

The gene calls are TRBV15 and TRBJ2-1; 7 bases match TRBD2. The germline V gene has CDR1 LNHNV and CDR2 YYDKDF (reference sequence). V lost 1 base to trimming and J lost 6 bases; unmatched junction nucleotides: 9. CDR3 size: 16 residues. CDR3 sequence reads: CATSRGQRELLNEQFF. CDR3 coding DNA: TGTGCCACCAGCAGAGGTCAGCGGGAATTGCTCAATGAGCAGTTCTTC.

The gene calls are TRBV6-1 and TRBJ1-5; TRBD1 agrees at 7 bases. Germline V gene data show CDR1 as MNHNS and CDR2 as SASEGT. J was trimmed by 5 bases and V by 1 base; bases with no gene match: 5. This CDR3 is 15 amino acids long. CDR3 amino acids: CASSEETGRHQPQHF. DNA for the CDR3: TGTGCCAGCAGTGAAGAGACAGGGCGACATCAGCCCCAGCATTTT.

This clone was picked up a small number of times. The chain uses TRBV28 and TRBJ2-2; 9 nucleotides align to TRBD1. Trimming cost V 8 bases and J 7 bases; bases outside gene matches: 11. This CDR3 has 15 residues. CDR1 and CDR2 from the germline V gene are MDHEN and SYDVKM. CDR3 DNA: TGTGCCAGCGGCCCTCCGAGGACAGGGGTCGGGGAGCTGTTTTTT. Its protein product is CASGPPRTGVGELFF.

This sequence joins TRBV5-1 and TRBJ2-7, with D possibly matching TRBD2 (6 bases). This CDR3 is 15 amino acids long. The germline V gene encodes CDR1 SGHRS and CDR2 YFSETQ. Trimming took off 0 bases at V and 0 bases at J, with 10 bases between the two ends. CDR3 loop: CASSLGYGSSYEQYF. Written as DNA, the CDR3 is TGCGCCAGCAGCTTGGGCTACGGGAGCTCCTACGAGCAGTACTTC.

This chain links TRBV27 with TRBJ2-7; 7 bases are shared with TRBD1. V was pared by 6 bases and J by 4 bases, with 6 bases of the junction left unmatched. The CDR3 covers 13 residues. Germline CDR1 is MNHEY and CDR2 is SMNVEV (reference sequence). The CDR3 protein is CASSIGGGYEQYF. CDR3 coding DNA: TGTGCCAGCAGCATAGGGGGCGGGTACGAGCAGTACTTC.

The V gene is TRBV12-5, the J gene TRBJ1-1; D uncertain. This CDR3 is 12 amino acids long. The germline gives CDR1 LGHNT, CDR2 FRNRAP. Trimming cost V 6 bases and J 7 bases, with 12 bases left between them. CDR3 sequence: CASGLGRREAFF. DNA for the CDR3: TGTGCTAGTGGCCTTGGACGGCGTGAAGCTTTCTTT.

The CDR3 nucleotides read TGTGCCAGCTCGGGACAGATCTATGGCTACACCTTC. Protein sequence: CASSGQIYGYTF. The chain carries TRBV27 and TRBJ1-2, with 7 bases matching TRBD1. There are 12 residues in the CDR3. Germline V lookup: CDR1 MNHEY, CDR2 SMNVEV (reference sequence). V shed 8 bases, J shed 4 bases, and the junction held 4 bases outside the gene matches.

The rearrangement links TRBV28 to TRBJ2-7; the D gene is possibly TRBD2 (7 bases). Germline CDR1 and CDR2: MDHEN and SYDVKM. CDR3 size: 16 residues. Trimming pared 11 bases from V and 4 bases from J, leaving 27 bases between. The CDR3 DNA is TGTGCCGCGTTGGGAGGGGGACCCGGAATGATTTACGAGCAGTACTTC. Translated, it gives CAALGGGPGMIYEQYF.

This clone was observed a handful of times. The rearrangement joins TRBV29-1 to TRBJ1-3; D gene unclear. The CDR3 totals 11 residues. V was trimmed by 7 bases and J by 7 bases, leaving 11 bases between them. CDR1 is SQVTM and CDR2 is ANQGSEA in the germline V gene. This CDR3 reads CSAHWVNTIYF. CDR3 DNA sequence: TGCAGCGCACACTGGGTGAACACCATATATTTT.

V and J are TRBV28 and TRBJ2-1; TRBD2 might be the D (6 bases). The V end lost 4 bases, the J end lost 12 bases, and 13 bases lay between the germline ends. This CDR3 is 12 amino acids long. From germline, CDR1 is MDHEN and CDR2 SYDVKM. For the CDR3, the DNA is TGTGCCAGCAGTTCCTCTAGCGCGCGGCAGTTCTTC. It specifies CASSSSSARQFF.

V is TRBV30 and J is TRBJ2-5; 14 positions match TRBD2. CDR1 and CDR2 from the germline V gene are GTSNPN and SVGIG (reference sequence). This CDR3 spans 17 amino acids. V was clipped by 2 bases and J by 4 bases; unmatched bases: 9. The chain's CDR3 is CAWSRGTSGSVGETQYF. DNA of the CDR3: TGTGCCTGGAGTCGCGGGACTAGCGGGAGTGTCGGAGAGACCCAGTACTTC.

This clone has just a few counts. V and J are TRBV5-1 and TRBJ2-3; D gene unclear. CDR3 length equals 13 residues. From germline, CDR1 is SGHRS and CDR2 YFSETQ. V lost 4 bases and J lost 4, with 10 bases in between. In DNA, the CDR3 is TGCGCCAGCAGCCCGGTTCCCGCAGATACGCAGTATTTT. It encodes CASSPVPADTQYF.

This clone was detected only a few times. This chain links TRBV7-9 with TRBJ2-7; D gene ambiguous. With 2 bases removed from V and 7 bases from J, the gap between germline ends came to 9 bases. The CDR3 totals 12 residues. In germline, CDR1 is SEHNR, CDR2 FQNEAQ (reference sequence). Here the CDR3 reads CASSLTSREQYF. CDR3 coding DNA: TGTGCCAGCAGCTTAACGTCGCGGGAGCAGTACTTC.

This clone appeared a few times. This CDR3 is also generated by other DNA sequences in the sample. The chain joins TRBV7-2 to TRBJ1-5; a weak D match, TRBD1 (6 bases). The CDR3 is 14 amino acids. Trimming took 2 bases from V and 2 from J, leaving 7 bases between them. Germline V lookup: CDR1 SGHTA, CDR2 FQGNSA. This CDR3 is CASSLKGGNQPQHF. The DNA of the CDR3 is TGTGCCAGCAGCTTAAAGGGGGGCAATCAGCCCCAGCATTTT. Supplemented by reference TRBV7-2 and TRBJ1-5, the full variable domain reads GAGVSQSPSNKVTEKGKDVELRCDPISGHTALYWYRQSLGQGLEFLIYFQGNSAPDKSGLPSDRFSAERTGGSVSTLTIQRTQQEDSAVYLCASSLKGGNQPQHFGDGTRLSIL.